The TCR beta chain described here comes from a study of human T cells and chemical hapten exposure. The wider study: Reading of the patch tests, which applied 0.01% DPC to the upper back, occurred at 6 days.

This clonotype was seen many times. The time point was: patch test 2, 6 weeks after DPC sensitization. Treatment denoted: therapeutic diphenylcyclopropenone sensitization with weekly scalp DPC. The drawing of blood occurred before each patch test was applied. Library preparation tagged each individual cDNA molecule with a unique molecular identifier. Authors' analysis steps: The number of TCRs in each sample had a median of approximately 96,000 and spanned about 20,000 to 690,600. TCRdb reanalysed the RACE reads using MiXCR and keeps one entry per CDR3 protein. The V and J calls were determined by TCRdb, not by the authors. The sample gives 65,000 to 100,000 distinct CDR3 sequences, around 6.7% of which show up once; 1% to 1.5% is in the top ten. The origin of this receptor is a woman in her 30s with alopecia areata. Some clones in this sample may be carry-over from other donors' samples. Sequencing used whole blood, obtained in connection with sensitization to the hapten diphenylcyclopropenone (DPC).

In nucleotides, the CDR3 is TGCGCCAGCAGCTTACACCCGACTAACTATGGCTACACCTTC. Amino acids: CASSLHPTNYGYTF. The chain links TRBV5-1 to TRBJ1-2, with D uncertain. The V end lost 2 bases, the J end lost 0 bases, and 8 bases lay between the germline ends. The CDR3 covers 14 residues. Germline CDR1 SGHRS, CDR2 YFSETQ. Together with reference TRBV5-1 and TRBJ1-2, the CDR3 gives the full variable domain: KAGVTQTPRYLIKTRGQQVTLSCSPISGHRSVSWYQQTPGQGLQFLFEYFSETQRNKGNFPGRFSGRQFSNSRSEMNVSTLELGDSALYLCASSLHPTNYGYTFGSGTRLTVV.